This section outlines one T cell receptor beta chain sequence together with its context. The antigen is unknown. With 60 Vbeta and 13 Jbeta primers, the PCR was carried out. The method was immunoSEQ multiplex PCR; TCRdb's version includes in-frame clones alone and lacks a portion of them. The repertoire holds about 170,000 clones, around three quarters seen once, with 1% in the top ten. The sample belongs to a study of cytomegalovirus exposure and HLA in healthy donors. Study-level points and caveats: Under in vitro conditions, a few CMV-associated chains were confirmed as specific for CMV antigens.

Trimming took 0 bases from V and 2 from J, leaving 8 bases between them. The germline V gene has CDR1 SGHAT and CDR2 FQNNGV. The CDR3 extends over 14 amino acids. The chain links TRBV11-2 to TRBJ2-7; perhaps TRBD2 as D (6 bases). The source is a woman aged 50 to 65 in good health and CMV-seropositive. Sequencing was done on a sample of PBMCs. The CDR3 sequence is CASSLEPSAYEQYF. CDR3 bases: TGTGCCAGCAGCTTAGAACCTAGCGCCTACGAGCAGTACTTC.